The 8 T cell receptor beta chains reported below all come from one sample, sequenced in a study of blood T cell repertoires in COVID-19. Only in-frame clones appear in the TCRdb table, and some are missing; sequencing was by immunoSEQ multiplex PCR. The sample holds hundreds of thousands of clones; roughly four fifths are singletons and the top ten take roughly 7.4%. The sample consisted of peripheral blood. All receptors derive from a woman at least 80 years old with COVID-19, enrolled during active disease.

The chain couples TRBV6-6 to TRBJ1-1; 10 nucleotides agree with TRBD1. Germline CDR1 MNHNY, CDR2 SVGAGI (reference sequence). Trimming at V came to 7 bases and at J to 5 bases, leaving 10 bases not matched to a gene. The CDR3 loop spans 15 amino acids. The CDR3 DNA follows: TGTGCCAGCACCCGACAGGGGGCGGAGGAAACTGAAGCTTTCTTT. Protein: CASTRQGAEETEAFF.

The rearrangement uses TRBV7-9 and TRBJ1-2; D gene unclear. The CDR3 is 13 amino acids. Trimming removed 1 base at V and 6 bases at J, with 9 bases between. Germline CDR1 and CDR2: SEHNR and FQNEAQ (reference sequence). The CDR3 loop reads CASSLVEVDGYTF. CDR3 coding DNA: TGTGCCAGCAGCTTAGTAGAGGTAGATGGCTACACCTTC.

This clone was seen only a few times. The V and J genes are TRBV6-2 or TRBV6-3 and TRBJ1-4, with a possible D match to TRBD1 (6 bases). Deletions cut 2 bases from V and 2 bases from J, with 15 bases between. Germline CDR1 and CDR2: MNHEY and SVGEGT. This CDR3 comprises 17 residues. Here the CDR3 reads CASSYVGTTGTNEKLFF. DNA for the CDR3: TGTGCCAGCAGTTACGTGGGGACAACAGGGACTAATGAAAAACTGTTTTTT.

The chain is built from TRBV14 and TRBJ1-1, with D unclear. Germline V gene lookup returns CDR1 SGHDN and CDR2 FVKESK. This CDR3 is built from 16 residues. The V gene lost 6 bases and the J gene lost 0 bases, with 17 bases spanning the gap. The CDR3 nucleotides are TGTGCCAGCAGTCGCCCACAACAGATCATGAACACTGAAGCTTTCTTT. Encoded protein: CASSRPQQIMNTEAFF.

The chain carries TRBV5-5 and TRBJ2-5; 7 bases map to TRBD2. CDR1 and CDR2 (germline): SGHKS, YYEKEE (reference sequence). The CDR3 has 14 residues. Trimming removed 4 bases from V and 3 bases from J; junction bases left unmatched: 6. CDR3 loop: CASSPFRGEETQYF. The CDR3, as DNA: TGTGCCAGCAGCCCATTTCGGGGGGAAGAGACCCAGTACTTC. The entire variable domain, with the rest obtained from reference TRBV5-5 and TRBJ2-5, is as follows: DAGVTQSPTHLIKTRGQQVTLRCSPISGHKSVSWYQQVLGQGPQFIFQYYEKEERGRGNFPDRFSARQFPNYSSELNVNALLLGDSALYLCASSPFRGEETQYFGPGTRLLVL.

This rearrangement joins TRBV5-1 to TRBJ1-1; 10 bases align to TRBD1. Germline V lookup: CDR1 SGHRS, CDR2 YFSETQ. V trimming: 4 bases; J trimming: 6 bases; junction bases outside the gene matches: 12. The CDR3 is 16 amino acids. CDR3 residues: CASSQTVRTGGAEAFF. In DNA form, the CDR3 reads TGCGCCAGCAGCCAAACCGTCCGGACAGGGGGGGCTGAAGCTTTCTTT.

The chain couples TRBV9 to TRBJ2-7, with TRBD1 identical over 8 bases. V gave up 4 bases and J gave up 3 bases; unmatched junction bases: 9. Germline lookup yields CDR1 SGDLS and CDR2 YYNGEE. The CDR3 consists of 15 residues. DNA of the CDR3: TGTGCCAGCAGCACGTCGGACAGGGCTGACTACGAGCAGTACTTC. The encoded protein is CASSTSDRADYEQYF.

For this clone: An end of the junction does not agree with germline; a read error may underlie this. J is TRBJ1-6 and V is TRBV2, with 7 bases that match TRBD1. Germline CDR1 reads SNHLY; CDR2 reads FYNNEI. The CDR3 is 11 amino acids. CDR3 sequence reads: CASSGGTASDF. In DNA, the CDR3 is TGTGCCAGCAGTGGGGGGACAGCCTCTGACTTT.